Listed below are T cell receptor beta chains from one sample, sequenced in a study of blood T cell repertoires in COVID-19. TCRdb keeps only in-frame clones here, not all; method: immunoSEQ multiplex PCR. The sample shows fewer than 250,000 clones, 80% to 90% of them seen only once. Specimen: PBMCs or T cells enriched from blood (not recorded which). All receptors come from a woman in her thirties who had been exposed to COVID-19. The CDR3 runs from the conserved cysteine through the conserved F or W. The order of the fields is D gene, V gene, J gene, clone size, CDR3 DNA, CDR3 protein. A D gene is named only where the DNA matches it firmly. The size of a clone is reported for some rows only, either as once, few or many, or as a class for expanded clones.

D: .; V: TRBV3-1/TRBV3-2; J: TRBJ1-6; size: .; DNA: TGTGCCAGCAGCCTTCGTTCCTATAATTCACCCCTCCACTTT; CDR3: CASSLRSYNSPLHF
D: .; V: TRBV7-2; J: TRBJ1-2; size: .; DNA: TGTGCCAGCAGCTTAGGAGGCAGATTCTATGGCTACACCTTC; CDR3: CASSLGGRFYGYTF
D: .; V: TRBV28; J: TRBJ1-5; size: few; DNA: TGTGCCAGCAGTTTATCGTCCCAGCCCCAGCATTTT; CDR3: CASSLSSQPQHF
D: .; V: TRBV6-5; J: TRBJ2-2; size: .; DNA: TGTGCCAGCAGTCGGGTAGCCGGGGAGCTGTTTTTT; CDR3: CASSRVAGELFF
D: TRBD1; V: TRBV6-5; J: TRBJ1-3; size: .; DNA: TGTGCCAGCAGTAACCCTCGGACAGGGGTATATTCCATATATTTT; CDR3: CASSNPRTGVYSIYF
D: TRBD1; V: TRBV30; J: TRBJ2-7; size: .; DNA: TGTGCCTGGGGACAGGGGTTGGTCTACGAGCAGTACTTC; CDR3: CAWGQGLVYEQYF
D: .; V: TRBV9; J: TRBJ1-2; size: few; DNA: TGTGCCAGCAGCCCTAGGCCAGGGGTTAACTATGGCTACACCTTC; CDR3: CASSPRPGVNYGYTF
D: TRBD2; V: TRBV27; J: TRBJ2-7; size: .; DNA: TGTGCCAGCAGTTTAGGTACGACTAGCGGCTCCTACGAGCAGTACTTC; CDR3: CASSLGTTSGSYEQYF
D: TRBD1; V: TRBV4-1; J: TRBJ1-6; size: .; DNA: TGCGCCAGCAGCCAAGAAGCGGAGAGACAGGGCGTTAATTCACCCCTCCACTTT; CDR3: CASSQEAERQGVNSPLHF
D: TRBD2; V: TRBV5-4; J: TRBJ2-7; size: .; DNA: TGTGCCAGCAGCTTGTCCGGGACTAGCTCCTACGAGCAGTACTTC; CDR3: CASSLSGTSSYEQYF
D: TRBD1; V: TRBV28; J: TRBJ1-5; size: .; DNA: TGTGCCAGCAGTTACCTGGGACAGTCCAATCAGCCCCAGCATTTT; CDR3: CASSYLGQSNQPQHF
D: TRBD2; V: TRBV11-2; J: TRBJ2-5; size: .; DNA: TGTGCCAGCAGCTTAGACCTCCAACTAGCGGGAGGCCAAGAGACCCAGTACTTC; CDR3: CASSLDLQLAGGQETQYF
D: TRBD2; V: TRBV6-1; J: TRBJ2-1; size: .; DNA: TGTGCCAGCAGTGAAGAAGGACTAGAAACTAATGAGCAGTTCTTC; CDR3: CASSEEGLETNEQFF
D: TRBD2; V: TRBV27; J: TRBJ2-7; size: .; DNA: TGTGCCAGCAGTTCACTAGCGGGAGTCTACGAGCAGTACTTC; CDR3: CASSSLAGVYEQYF
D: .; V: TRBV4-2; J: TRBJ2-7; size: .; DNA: TGTGCCAGCAGCCAAGATCCTGGAGGGATTAGCGCCTACGAGCAGTACTTC; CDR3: CASSQDPGGISAYEQYF
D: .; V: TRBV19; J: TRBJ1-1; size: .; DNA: TGTGCCAGTAGTTTTCTTGGGAGGGGGACTGAAGCTTTCTTT; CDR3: CASSFLGRGTEAFF
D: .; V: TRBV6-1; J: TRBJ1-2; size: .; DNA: TGTGCCAGCAGTGCCGAGCGATTAACCAACCTCTATGGCTACACCTTC; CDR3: CASSAERLTNLYGYTF
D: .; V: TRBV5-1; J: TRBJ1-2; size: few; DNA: TGCGCCAGCAGCATCGACAGCAAACCCGTCTATGGCTACACCTTC; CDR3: CASSIDSKPVYGYTF
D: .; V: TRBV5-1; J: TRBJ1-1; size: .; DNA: TGCGCCAGCAGCTTGGGTCGGGCAGGGATGACTGAAGCTTTCTTT; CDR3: CASSLGRAGMTEAFF
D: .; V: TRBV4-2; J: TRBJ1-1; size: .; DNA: TGTGCCAGCAGCCTTACCCCGGACGGGGCTGAAGCTTTCTTT; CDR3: CASSLTPDGAEAFF
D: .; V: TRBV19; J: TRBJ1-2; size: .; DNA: TGTGCCAGTAGTGAAGAGGGTCGGGGCTACACCTTC; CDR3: CASSEEGRGYTF
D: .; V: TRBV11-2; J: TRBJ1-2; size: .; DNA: TGTGCCAGCAGCTTCGCCGGGAGAAACTATGGCTACACCTTC; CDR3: CASSFAGRNYGYTF
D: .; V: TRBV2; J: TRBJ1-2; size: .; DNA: TGTGCCAGCAGTGAAGGGTCGGGAAACTATGGCTACACCTTC; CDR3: CASSEGSGNYGYTF
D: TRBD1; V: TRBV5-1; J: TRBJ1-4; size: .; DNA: TGCGCCAGCAGCTCCGGACAGGGATACAAGAATGAAAAACTGTTTTTT; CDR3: CASSSGQGYKNEKLFF
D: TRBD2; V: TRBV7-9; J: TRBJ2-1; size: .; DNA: TGTGCCAGCAGCTTAATGGGACTAGCGGGCAATGAGCAGTTCTTC; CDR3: CASSLMGLAGNEQFF
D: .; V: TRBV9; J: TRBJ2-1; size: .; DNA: TGTGCCAGCAGCCCACACAGGTCCTTTACGAGCAATGAGCAGTTCTTC; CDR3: CASSPHRSFTSNEQFF
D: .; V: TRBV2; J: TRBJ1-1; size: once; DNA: TGTGCCAGCAGTCAACAAGACATGAACACTGAAGCTTTCTTT; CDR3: CASSQQDMNTEAFF
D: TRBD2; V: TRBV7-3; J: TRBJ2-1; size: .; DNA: TGTGCCAGCAGCTTAACCGGGGGGAACTACAATGAGCAGTTCTTC; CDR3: CASSLTGGNYNEQFF
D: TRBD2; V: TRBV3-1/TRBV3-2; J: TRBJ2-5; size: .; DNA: TGTGCCAGCAGCTTCCAACTAGCGGGAGAAGGGGAGACCCAGTACTTC; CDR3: CASSFQLAGEGETQYF
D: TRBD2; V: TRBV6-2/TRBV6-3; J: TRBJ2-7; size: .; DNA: TGTGCCAGCAGTTACCGACCAACTAGCGGGAGGGTATACGAGCAGTACTTC; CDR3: CASSYRPTSGRVYEQYF
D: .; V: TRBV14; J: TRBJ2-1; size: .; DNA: TGTGCCAGCAGCCAAGAGTACGGGTCGGGAAGACTCGCCTACAATGAGCAGTTCTTC; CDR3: CASSQEYGSGRLAYNEQFF
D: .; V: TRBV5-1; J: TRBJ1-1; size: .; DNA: TGCGCCAGCAGCTTGGAGGGAGGGAGCACTGAAGCTTTCTTT; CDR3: CASSLEGGSTEAFF
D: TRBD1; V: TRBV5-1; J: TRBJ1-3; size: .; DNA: TGCGCCAGCAGCAGGGACAGGCGCTCTGGAAACACCATATATTTT; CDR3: CASSRDRRSGNTIYF
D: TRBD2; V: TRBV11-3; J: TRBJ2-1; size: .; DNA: TGTGCCAGCAGCTCTTCTAGCGGGTCCTACAATGAGCAGTTCTTC; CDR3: CASSSSSGSYNEQFF
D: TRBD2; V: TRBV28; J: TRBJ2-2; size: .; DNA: TGTGCCAGCAGTTCCGGGACTAGCGGGAGTAAAGGGGCCGGGGAGCTGTTTTTT; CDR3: CASSSGTSGSKGAGELFF
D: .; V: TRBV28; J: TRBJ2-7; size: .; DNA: TGTGCCAGCAGTTTATGGAGCTACGAGCAGTACTTC; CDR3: CASSLWSYEQYF
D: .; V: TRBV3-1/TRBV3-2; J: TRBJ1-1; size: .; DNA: TGTGCCAGCAGCCAGGGGGGGAACACTGAAGCTTTCTTT; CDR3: CASSQGGNTEAFF
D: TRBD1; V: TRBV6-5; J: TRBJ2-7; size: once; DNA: TGTGCTATCCGGGACAGGCTTCGAGAGCAGTACTTC; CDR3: CAIRDRLREQYF
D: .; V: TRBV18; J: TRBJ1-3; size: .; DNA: TGTGCCAGCTCAAGTAGGAGCTCTGGAAACACCATATATTTT; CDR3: CASSSRSSGNTIYF
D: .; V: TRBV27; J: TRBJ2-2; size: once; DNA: TGTGCCAGCGTTAGCCGGGCCGGGGAGCTGTTTTTT; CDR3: CASVSRAGELFF
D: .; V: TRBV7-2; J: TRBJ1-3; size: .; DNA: TGTGCCAGCAGCCCATCATCTGGTCAGATCTCTGGAAACACCATATATTTT; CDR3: CASSPSSGQISGNTIYF
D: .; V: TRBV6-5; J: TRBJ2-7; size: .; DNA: TGTGCCGTCGCACGGGTCTACGAGCAGTACTTC; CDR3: CAVARVYEQYF
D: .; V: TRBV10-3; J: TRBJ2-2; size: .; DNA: TGTGCCATCAGTGGGTCCCACCTGCCGGGACACCACACCGGGGAGCTGTTTTTT; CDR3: CAISGSHLPGHHTGELFF
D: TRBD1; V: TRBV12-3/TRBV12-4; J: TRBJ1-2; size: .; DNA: TGTGCCAGCAGTTTAGTTACAGGGGGTGGCTACACCTTC; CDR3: CASSLVTGGGYTF
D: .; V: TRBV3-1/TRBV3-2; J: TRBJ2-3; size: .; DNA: TGTGCCAGCAGGAGAGGGCCCACAGATACGCAGTATTTT; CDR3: CASRRGPTDTQYF
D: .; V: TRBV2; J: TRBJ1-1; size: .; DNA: TGTGCCAGCACCACACAGGGAGGGGGCACTGAAGCTTTCTTT; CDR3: CASTTQGGGTEAFF
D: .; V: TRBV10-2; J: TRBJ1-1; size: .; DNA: TGCGCCAGCAGTATCGGACAGTCCACTGAAGCTTTCTTT; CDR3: CASSIGQSTEAFF